This T cell receptor beta chain was captured in a study of blood T cell repertoires in COVID-19. Recruitment covered fewer than 25 US areas and drew participants whose ages spanned roughly 18 to 100 years. TCRdb keeps only in-frame clones here, not all; method: immunoSEQ multiplex PCR. The sample lists roughly 520,000 clones; 88% were seen once. The germline V gene encodes CDR1 MNHNY and CDR2 SVGAGI (reference sequence). Trimming removed 0 bases from V and 7 bases from J, with 10 bases in between. The CDR3 runs 14 residues. This clone was observed once. This chain connects TRBV6-6 to TRBJ1-5, with D perhaps matching TRBD1 (5 bases). The sequence derives from a woman aged 40 to 55 who had recovered from COVID-19. The sequenced sample consisted of PBMCs or T cells enriched from blood (not recorded which). This CDR3 is CASSYSGGNQPQHF. CDR3 nucleotide sequence: TGTGCCAGCAGTTACTCTGGGGGGAACCAGCCCCAGCATTTT.